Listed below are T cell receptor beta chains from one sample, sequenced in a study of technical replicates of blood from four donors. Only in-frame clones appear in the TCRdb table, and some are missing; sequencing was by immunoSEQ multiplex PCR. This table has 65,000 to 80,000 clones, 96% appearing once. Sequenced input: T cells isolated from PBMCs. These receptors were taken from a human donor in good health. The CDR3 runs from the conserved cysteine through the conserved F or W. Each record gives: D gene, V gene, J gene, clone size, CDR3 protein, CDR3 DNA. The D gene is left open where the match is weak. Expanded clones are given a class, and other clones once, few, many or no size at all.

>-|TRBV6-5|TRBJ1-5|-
CASSSQLRQPQHF
TGTGCCAGCAGTTCACAGCTAAGACAGCCCCAGCATTTT
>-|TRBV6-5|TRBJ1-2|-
CASSYPGLRGYTF
TGTGCCAGCAGTTACCCGGGTCTGAGGGGCTACACCTTC
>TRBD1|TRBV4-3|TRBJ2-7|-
CASSQDRGQGLYEQYF
TGCGCCAGCAGCCAAGATCGGGGACAGGGACTCTACGAGCAGTACTTC
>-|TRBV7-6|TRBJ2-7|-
CASSLESGESYEQYF
TGTGCCAGCAGCTTAGAGTCCGGGGAGAGCTACGAGCAGTACTTC
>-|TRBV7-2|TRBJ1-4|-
CASSLGAVEKLFF
TGTGCCAGCAGCTTAGGGGCAGTTGAAAAACTGTTTTTT
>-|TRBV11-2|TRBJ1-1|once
CASSLWTTSEAFF
TGTGCCAGCAGCTTATGGACAACAAGTGAAGCTTTCTTT
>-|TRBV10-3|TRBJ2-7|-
CAISDGTYEQYF
TGTGCCATCAGTGACGGGACCTACGAGCAGTACTTC
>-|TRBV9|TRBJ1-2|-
CASSGEFLTDYGYTF
TGTGCCAGCAGTGGAGAGTTCTTAACGGACTATGGCTACACCTTC
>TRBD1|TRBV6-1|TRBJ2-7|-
CASSEQIDRATEQYF
TGTGCCAGCAGTGAACAGATTGACAGGGCAACCGAGCAGTACTTC
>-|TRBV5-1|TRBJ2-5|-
CASRPRGGRETQYF
TGCGCCAGCAGACCCAGGGGAGGGAGAGAGACCCAGTACTTC
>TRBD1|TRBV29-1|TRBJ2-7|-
CSVEPRTGGSEQYF
TGCAGCGTTGAGCCCCGGACAGGGGGGTCCGAGCAGTACTTC
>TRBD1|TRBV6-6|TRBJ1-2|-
CASSPGQDYGYTF
TGTGCCAGCAGTCCCGGACAGGACTATGGCTACACCTTC
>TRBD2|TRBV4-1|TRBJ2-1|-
CASSQPPRGREYNEQFF
TGCGCCAGCAGCCAACCTCCCCGGGGGAGGGAATACAATGAGCAGTTCTTC
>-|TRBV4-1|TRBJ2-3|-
CASSQGAWQTDTQYF
TGCGCCAGCAGCCAAGGGGCCTGGCAGACAGATACGCAGTATTTT
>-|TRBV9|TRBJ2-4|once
CASSHTGVPKNIQYF
TGTGCCAGCAGCCACACGGGGGTTCCCAAAAACATTCAGTACTTC
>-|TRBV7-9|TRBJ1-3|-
CASSQGTGNTIYF
TGTGCCAGCAGTCAGGGGACAGGAAACACCATATATTTT
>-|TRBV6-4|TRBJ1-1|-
CASSDGQGRAFF
TGTGCCAGCAGTGACGGGCAGGGAAGAGCTTTCTTT
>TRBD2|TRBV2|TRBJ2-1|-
CASSEYQLREDHNEQFF
TGTGCCAGCAGTGAATACCAGTTGCGGGAGGACCACAATGAGCAGTTCTTC
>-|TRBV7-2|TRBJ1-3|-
CASSDPKLTAKYF
TGTGCCAGCAGCGACCCTAAGTTAACAGCAAAGTATTTT
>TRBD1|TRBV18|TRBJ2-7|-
CASSPRDRGSYEQYF
TGTGCCAGCTCACCCCGGGACAGGGGCTCCTACGAGCAGTACTTC
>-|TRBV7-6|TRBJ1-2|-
CASSAGDYGYTF
TGTGCCAGCAGCGCCGGAGACTATGGCTACACCTTC
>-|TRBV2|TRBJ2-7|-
CASTVSSYEQYF
TGTGCCAGCACCGTCAGTTCCTACGAGCAGTACTTC
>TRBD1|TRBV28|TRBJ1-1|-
CASRGGTGTGGAMAFF
TGTGCCAGCCGAGGGGGAACCGGGACAGGGGGCGCAATGGCTTTCTTT
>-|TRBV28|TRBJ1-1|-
CASTSGPQAFF
TGTGCCAGCACCTCAGGCCCGCAAGCTTTCTTT
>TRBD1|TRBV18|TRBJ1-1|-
CASSRGQGAAEAFF
TGTGCCAGCTCAAGGGGACAGGGGGCGGCTGAAGCTTTCTTT
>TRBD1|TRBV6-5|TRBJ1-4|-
CASSLDRVKLFF
TGTGCCAGCAGTCTGGACAGGGTGAAACTGTTTTTT
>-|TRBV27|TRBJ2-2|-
CASSFSLAGELFF
TGTGCCAGCAGTTTTAGCCTGGCCGGGGAGCTGTTTTTT
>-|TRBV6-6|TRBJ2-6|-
CASMPSGTPYVLTF
TGTGCCAGCATGCCCTCCGGGACACCTTACGTCCTGACTTTC
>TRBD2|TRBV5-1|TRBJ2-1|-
CASRTSGRNEQFF
TGCGCCAGCAGAACTAGCGGGAGGAATGAGCAGTTCTTC
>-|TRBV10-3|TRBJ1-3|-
CAISRTGGNTIYF
TGTGCCATCAGTAGGACGGGGGGAAACACCATATATTTT
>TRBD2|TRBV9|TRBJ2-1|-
CASSHSGLAGAFNEQFF
TGTGCCAGCAGTCATAGTGGGCTAGCGGGAGCCTTCAATGAGCAGTTCTTC
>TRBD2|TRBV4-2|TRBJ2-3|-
CASSQDGLAGVEGSTDTQYF
TGTGCCAGCAGCCAAGATGGGCTAGCGGGAGTAGAGGGGAGCACAGATACGCAGTATTTT
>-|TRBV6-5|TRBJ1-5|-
CASSYGGTTLNQPQHF
TGTGCCAGCAGTTACGGGGGGACCACGTTAAATCAGCCCCAGCATTTT
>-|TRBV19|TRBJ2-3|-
CASSRGGNTQYF
TGTGCCAGTAGTAGAGGTGGTAATACGCAGTATTTT
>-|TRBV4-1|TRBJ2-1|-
CASSLLEDEQFF
TGCGCCAGCAGCCTACTAGAGGATGAGCAGTTCTTC
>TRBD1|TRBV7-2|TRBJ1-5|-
CASSLTGNNQPQHF
TGTGCCAGCAGCCTGACAGGGAACAATCAGCCCCAGCATTTT
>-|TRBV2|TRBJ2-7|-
CASNINYEQYF
TGTGCCAGCAATATAAACTACGAGCAGTACTTC
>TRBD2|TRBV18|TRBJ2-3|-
CASSPGTSGRVTDTQYF
TGTGCCAGCTCACCCGGGACTAGCGGGAGGGTCACAGATACGCAGTATTTT
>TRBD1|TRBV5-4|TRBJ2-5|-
CASSWKDRGETQYF
TGTGCCAGCAGCTGGAAGGACAGGGGCGAGACCCAGTACTTC
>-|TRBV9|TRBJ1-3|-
CASSVVGMSGNTIYF
TGTGCCAGCAGCGTAGTGGGCATGAGCGGAAACACCATATATTTT
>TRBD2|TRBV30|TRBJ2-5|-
CAWSEREGQETQYF
TGTGCCTGGAGCGAGAGGGAGGGCCAAGAGACCCAGTACTTC
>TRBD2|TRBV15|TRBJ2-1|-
CATSGGGWTSGRDEQFF
TGTGCCACCAGCGGCGGAGGATGGACTAGCGGGAGAGATGAGCAGTTCTTC
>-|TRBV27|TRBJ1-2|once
CASSSPGYGYTF
TGTGCCAGCAGTTCTCCCGGTTATGGCTACACCTTC
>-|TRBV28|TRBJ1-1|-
CASIPFDTMNTEAFF
TGTGCCAGCATCCCCTTCGACACCATGAACACTGAAGCTTTCTTT
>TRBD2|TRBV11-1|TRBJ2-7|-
CASSLGGLAGAYEQYF
TGTGCCAGCAGCTTAGGTGGACTAGCGGGTGCCTACGAGCAGTACTTC
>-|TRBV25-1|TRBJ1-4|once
CASRGEVGEKLFF
TGTGCCAGCAGGGGGGAGGTGGGTGAAAAACTGTTTTTT
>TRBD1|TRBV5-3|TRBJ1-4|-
CARSFRTGGDRLREKLFF
TGTGCCAGAAGCTTCCGGACAGGGGGCGACCGACTGAGAGAAAAACTGTTTTTT
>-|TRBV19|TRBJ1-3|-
CASSRQISGNTIYF
TGTGCCAGTAGTAGACAGATCTCTGGAAACACCATATATTTT
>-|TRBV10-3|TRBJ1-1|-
CATQEPAAEAFF
TGTGCCACACAGGAACCTGCTGCTGAAGCTTTCTTT
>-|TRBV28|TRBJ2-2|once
CASSFLRSRNTGELFF
TGTGCCAGCAGTTTTTTGCGGTCAAGGAACACCGGGGAGCTGTTTTTT
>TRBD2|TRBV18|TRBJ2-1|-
CASSLAGYNEQFF
TGTGCCAGCTCACTAGCGGGGTACAATGAGCAGTTCTTC
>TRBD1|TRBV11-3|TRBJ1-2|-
CASSLAPFRDRARPWYGYTF
TGTGCCAGCAGCTTAGCCCCTTTCCGGGACAGGGCTAGACCTTGGTATGGCTACACCTTC
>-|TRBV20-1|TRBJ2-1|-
CSARGLGEQFF
TGCAGTGCTAGAGGACTGGGTGAGCAGTTCTTC
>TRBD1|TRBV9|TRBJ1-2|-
CASSSSGTGNTF
TGTGCCAGCAGCTCCAGTGGGACAGGGAACACCTTC